Below are 15 T cell receptor beta chains sequenced from a single sample in a study of blood T cell repertoires in COVID-19. The repertoire was sequenced with immunoSEQ multiplex PCR; TCRdb's copy has only in-frame clones and lacks some. The sample has some 250,000 clones, approximately 88% seen once. The sequenced material came from peripheral blood. These TCRs come from a man in his forties with acute or convalescent COVID-19.

This chain connects TRBV18 to TRBJ1-1; 7 bases match TRBD1. The germline V gene encodes CDR1 KGHSH and CDR2 LQKENI. V trimming: 2 bases; J trimming: 0 bases; junction bases outside the gene matches: 6. CDR3 length: 16 residues. In DNA form, the CDR3 reads TGTGCCAGCTCACCAACGGGACAGCCCATGAACACTGAAGCTTTCTTT. Its protein product is CASSPTGQPMNTEAFF. Together with reference TRBV18 and TRBJ1-1, the CDR3 gives the full variable domain: NAGVMQNPRHLVRRRGQEARLRCSPMKGHSHVYWYRQLPEEGLKFMVYLQKENIIDESGMPKERFSAEFPKEGPSILRIQQVVRGDSAAYFCASSPTGQPMNTEAFFGQGTRLTVV.

This chain uses TRBV5-1 with TRBJ2-7; 10 bases are a match to TRBD2. CDR1 and CDR2 (germline): SGHRS, YFSETQ. This CDR3 has 16 amino acids. V dropped 0 bases and J dropped 4; count of bases not matched to a gene: 7. The CDR3 sequence is CASSLASGRARYEQYF. The DNA for the CDR3 is TGCGCCAGCAGCTTGGCAAGCGGGAGGGCCCGGTACGAGCAGTACTTC.

The chain has TRBV5-6 and TRBJ1-2; no firm D call. Germline assignment: CDR1 SGHDT and CDR2 YYEEEE. V was clipped by 1 base and J by 0 bases, with 7 bases between them. CDR3 length: 14 residues. CDR3 region: CASSLPVSNYGYTF. The CDR3 coding sequence is TGTGCCAGCAGCTTGCCAGTCTCTAACTATGGCTACACCTTC.

The chain links TRBV6-2 or TRBV6-3 to TRBJ2-7; TRBD1 matches at 8 bases. J gave up 1 base and V 5 bases, and 13 bases lay outside the gene matches. The germline gives CDR1 MNHEY, CDR2 SVGEGT. CDR3 size: 17 residues. The CDR3 nucleotides read TGTGCCAGCAGTGACACACAAGCAGGGGGCAGGTCCTACGAGCAGTACTTC. Translation gives CASSDTQAGGRSYEQYF.

V usage is TRBV6-5 and J usage is TRBJ2-7; D not certain. The CDR3 consists of 12 residues. Germline loops: CDR1 MNHEY, CDR2 SVGAGI. V shed 8 bases and J shed 0 bases, with 8 bases lying between them. The CDR3 DNA sequence: TGTGCCAGCCGCGGAAACTCCTACGAGCAGTACTTC. Residues: CASRGNSYEQYF.

The CDR3 DNA follows: TGTGCCAGCAGCAGCCGGGACTCCGCCTACGAGCAGTACTTC. Protein product: CASSSRDSAYEQYF. The V gene is TRBV7-2, the J gene TRBJ2-7, with D perhaps matching TRBD2 (6 bases). This CDR3 has 14 amino acids. V lost 5 bases to trimming and J lost 2 bases, with 13 bases between them. Looked up from germline, CDR1 is SGHTA and CDR2 is FQGNSA.

This chain uses TRBV5-1 with TRBJ1-2; 10 bases are shared with TRBD1. This CDR3 contains 13 residues. V trimming: 3 bases; J trimming: 8 bases; junction bases outside the gene matches: 4. Per germline, CDR1 SGHRS and CDR2 YFSETQ. The CDR3 protein is CASSWDRGRGYTF. The DNA of the CDR3 is TGCGCCAGCAGCTGGGACAGGGGTCGAGGCTACACCTTC.

The V call is TRBV14, the J call TRBJ2-2, with 7 nucleotides matching TRBD1. Looked up from germline, CDR1 is SGHDN and CDR2 is FVKESK. The length of the CDR3 is 14 residues. Losses at the gene ends were 5 bases for V and 5 bases for J; bases not matched to a gene: 5. The CDR3: CASSRQGVTGELFF. The DNA of the CDR3 is TGTGCCAGCAGCAGACAGGGTGTGACCGGGGAGCTGTTTTTT.

V is TRBV7-8 and J is TRBJ1-3; D call uncertain. CDR1 and CDR2 from the germline V gene are SGHVS and FQNEAQ. V gave up 5 bases and J gave up 1 base, with 15 bases separating them. CDR3 length equals 16 residues. The CDR3 DNA sequence: TGTGCCAGCAGCCTCCTCTTTGCGGGGTCTGGAAACACCATATATTTT. Translating it yields CASSLLFAGSGNTIYF. Full variable domain (remainder filled in from reference TRBV7-8 and TRBJ1-3): GAGVSQSPRYKVAKRGQDVALRCDPISGHVSLFWYQQALGQGPEFLTYFQNEAQLDKSGLPSDRFFAERPEGSVSTLKIQRTQQEDSAVYLCASSLLFAGSGNTIYFGEGSWLTVV.

This sequence joins TRBV3-1 (or the pseudogene TRBV3-2) and TRBJ1-2; TRBD1 matches 8 bases. The CDR3 contains 15 residues. CDR1 is LGHDT and CDR2 is YNNKEL in the germline V gene (reference sequence). J gave up 4 bases and V 4 bases, and 8 bases lay outside the gene matches. The CDR3 DNA is TGTGCCAGCAGCCCCGCCCAGGGGGCGGGCTATGGCTACACCTTC. Residues: CASSPAQGAGYGYTF.

The chain is built from TRBV7-2 and TRBJ1-1, with TRBD1 identical over 8 bases. Germline CDR1 SGHTA, CDR2 FQGNSA. V shed 8 bases and J 5 bases; nucleotides not matched to a gene: 7. This CDR3 is built from 13 residues. This CDR3 is CASAGQGVTEAFF. Written as DNA, the CDR3 is TGTGCCAGCGCCGGACAGGGCGTAACTGAAGCTTTCTTT.

The chain uses TRBV27 and TRBJ1-6; no reliable D call. V lost 7 bases to trimming and J lost 0 bases, with 13 bases between them. CDR1 MNHEY and CDR2 SMNVEV come from the germline V gene (reference sequence). The length of the CDR3 is 16 residues. The CDR3 sequence is CASKRGESSYNSPLHF. CDR3 nucleotides: TGTGCCAGCAAGCGGGGTGAGAGCTCCTATAATTCACCCCTCCACTTT.

As for this clone: The sample carries other DNA sequences with the same CDR3. The chain is built from TRBV18 and TRBJ1-4, with D maybe TRBD1 (5 bases). Germline V gene data show CDR1 as KGHSH and CDR2 as LQKENI. With 4 bases removed from V and 0 bases from J, the gap between germline ends came to 9 bases. The CDR3 totals 15 residues. CDR3 nucleotides: TGTGCCAGCTCACGGACGGGGGCAACTAATGAAAAACTGTTTTTT. Translating gives CASSRTGATNEKLFF.

V usage is TRBV3-1 (or the pseudogene TRBV3-2) and J usage is TRBJ1-1, with 8 bases lining up with TRBD1. The ends lost 3 bases at V and 5 bases at J; junction bases unmatched: 5. Per germline, CDR1 LGHDT and CDR2 YNNKEL (reference sequence). This CDR3 contains 14 residues. CDR3 nucleotide sequence: TGTGCCAGCAGCCAGGAGGACAGGGCTACTGAAGCTTTCTTT. This sequence encodes CASSQEDRATEAFF.

In DNA form, the CDR3 reads TGCAGTGCTGGGGGGACAGATACGCAGTATTTT. This translates into CSAGGTDTQYF. The rearrangement uses TRBV20-1 and TRBJ2-3; D perhaps matches TRBD2 (6 bases). CDR3 length: 11 amino acids. Trimming took off 5 bases at V and 3 bases at J, with 6 bases between the two ends. CDR1 is DFQATT and CDR2 is SNEGSKA in the germline V gene (reference sequence).